The 30 T cell receptor beta chains below were found in one sample sequenced in a study of Graves' ophthalmopathy and Graves' hyperthyroidism. RNA transcripts were the source from which TCR beta CDR3 regions were amplified. Following a first-round RT-PCR that used HTBI primers, a second-round multiplex PCR was carried out. TCRdb re-derived calls from the multiplex PCR reads in MiXCR, one entry per CDR3 protein. The repertoire holds some 400,000 distinct CDR3 sequences, approximately 20% seen once, with approximately 1.4% in the top ten. Sample: peripheral blood. All receptors derive from a woman aged 18-29 years with Graves' ophthalmopathy.

CDR3 region: CASSLVGGHQETQYF. Written as DNA, the CDR3 is TGTGCCAGCAGCTTAGTCGGGGGGCATCAAGAGACCCAGTACTTC. The V call is TRBV11-2, the J call TRBJ2-5, with D maybe TRBD2 (7 bases). The V gene's germline CDR1 is SGHAT and CDR2 FQNNGV. The CDR3 consists of 15 residues. Trimming shortened V by 1 base and J by 2 bases, and 11 bases separated the two germline ends.

This clonotype was seen repeatedly, ten times or more. This may arise from a read error, as a much more abundant clone is one base away. This chain connects TRBV6-1 to TRBJ1-1; no clear D gene. The germline V gene encodes CDR1 MNHNS and CDR2 SASEGT. Trimming cost V 7 bases and J 0 bases, with 15 bases left between them. CDR3 length equals 15 residues. The CDR3 reads CASNPAAGLNTEAFF. CDR3 DNA: TGTGCCAGCAACCCGGCTGCAGGTCTGAACACTGAAGCTTTCTTT.

This clonotype was recorded at least ten times. The V gene is TRBV30, the J gene TRBJ2-5; D is possibly TRBD2 (5 bases). This CDR3 is built from 12 residues. The V gene lost 1 base and the J gene lost 5 bases, with 8 bases spanning the gap. Germline V gene sequence: CDR1 GTSNPN, CDR2 SVGIG (reference sequence). In nucleotides, the CDR3 is TGTGCCTGGAGTGACGGCGGGGAGACCCAGTACTTC. As protein: CAWSDGGETQYF. Together with reference TRBV30 and TRBJ2-5, the CDR3 gives the full variable domain: SQTIHQWPATLVQPVGSPLSLECTVEGTSNPNLYWYRQAAGRGLQLLFYSVGIGQISSEVPQNLSASRPQDRQFILSSKKLLLSDSGFYLCAWSDGGETQYFGPGTRLLVL.

This clonotype was seen repeatedly, ten times or more. The V and J genes are TRBV12-3 or TRBV12-4 and TRBJ1-5; TRBD1 agrees at 10 bases. The CDR3 has 17 residues. The V gene end was trimmed by 5 bases and the J gene end by 0 bases; junction bases not matched to a gene: 7. The CDR3 spells CASSPGTGANSNQPQHF. Written as DNA, the CDR3 is TGTGCCAGCAGTCCGGGGACAGGGGCTAATAGCAATCAGCCCCAGCATTTT.

Regarding this clonotype: This may be a read error, as it is one base from a much larger clone. J is TRBJ1-1 and V is TRBV30; D is possibly TRBD1 (5 bases). CDR1 is GTSNPN, CDR2 SVGIG, per germline (reference sequence). The CDR3 consists of 13 residues. The CDR3 DNA follows: TGTACCTGGAGGGGAGATGGGAATACTGAAGCTTTCTTT. This encodes CTWRGDGNTEAFF.

This clonotype occurred many times. The chain recombines TRBV12-3 or TRBV12-4 with TRBJ1-3; TRBD1 matches at 10 bases. V dropped 2 bases and J dropped 2; count of bases not matched to a gene: 6. The CDR3 loop spans 17 amino acids. CDR3 region: CASSLFGTGVAGNTIYF. The CDR3 DNA sequence: TGTGCCAGCAGTTTATTTGGGACAGGGGTAGCTGGAAACACCATATATTTT.

This clonotype has at least ten counts. V usage is TRBV7-2 and J usage is TRBJ1-2; 9 nucleotides line up with TRBD1. Looked up from germline, CDR1 is SGHTA and CDR2 is FQGNSA. This CDR3 contains 14 residues. J lost 5 bases, V lost 5 bases, and 6 bases had no gene match. In DNA, the CDR3 is TGTGCCAGCAGCCCTACAGGGGGCCCTTATGGCTACACCTTC. Residues: CASSPTGGPYGYTF.

This clonotype was seen many times. The V and J genes are TRBV30 and TRBJ2-7; no clear D. Trimming cost V 2 bases and J 1 base, with 3 bases left between them. CDR1 is GTSNPN, CDR2 SVGIG, per germline (reference sequence). The CDR3 runs to 11 residues. The chain's CDR3 is CAWSRSYEQYF. The CDR3 DNA reads as TGTGCCTGGAGTAGATCCTACGAGCAGTACTTC.

The V call is TRBV10-3, the J call TRBJ1-2; 8 bases align to TRBD1. CDR1 and CDR2 (germline): ENHRY, SYGVKD. The CDR3 spans 11 residues. V lost 10 bases and J lost 7; bases outside the gene matches: 5. CDR3 bases: TGTGCCACCTCGACAGGGGTTGGCTACACCTTC. Protein: CATSTGVGYTF.

This clonotype has ten or more counts. At one of its ends the junction is not consistent with the germline gene, which may arise from a read error. The V gene is TRBV5-1, the J gene TRBJ2-7; D tentatively fits TRBD1 or TRBD2 (5 bases each). The CDR3 has 15 residues. Germline lookup yields CDR1 SGHRS and CDR2 YFSETQ. CDR3 nucleotide sequence: TGCGCCAGCAGGTTGGGGGAAGTGCTAGTCTACGAGCAGTACTTC. It is translated as CASRLGEVLVYEQYF.

The V call is TRBV11-2, the J call TRBJ2-7; 11 nucleotides agree with TRBD2. CDR3 length equals 16 residues. From germline, CDR1 is SGHAT and CDR2 FQNNGV. Trimming cost V 0 bases and J 7 bases; bases outside gene matches: 8. In DNA, the CDR3 is TGTGCCAGCAGCTTAGAGACTAGCGGGATTTCGGGAGAGCAGTACTTC. It codes for CASSLETSGISGEQYF.

This clonotype was seen at least ten times. The chain employs TRBV6-1 and TRBJ2-6; D is unresolved. This CDR3 has 15 residues. Germline V gene data show CDR1 as MNHNS and CDR2 as SASEGT. Deletions cut 7 bases from V and 0 bases from J, with 10 bases between. In nucleotides, the CDR3 is TGTGCCAGCACCCAACAGCCCTCTGGGGCCAACGTCCTGACTTTC. Its translation: CASTQQPSGANVLTF.

In its sample, this clonotype was seen many times. The chain combines TRBV6-5 with TRBJ1-1, with a possible D match to TRBD1 (5 bases). This CDR3 region has 15 residues. Per germline, CDR1 MNHEY and CDR2 SVGAGI. V was trimmed by 7 bases and J by 5 bases, leaving 20 bases between them. CDR3 coding DNA: TGTGCCAGCACCGAGGGACCGGGACGGAGAACTGAAGCTTTCTTT. It codes for CASTEGPGRRTEAFF.

This clonotype has a count of ten or more. V usage is TRBV27 and J usage is TRBJ2-2, with TRBD2 matching 7 bases. The CDR3 loop spans 19 amino acids. With 2 bases clipped from V and 1 base from J, the junction kept 13 bases outside the gene matches. The germline V gene encodes CDR1 MNHEY and CDR2 SMNVEV (reference sequence). DNA of the CDR3: TGTGCCAGCAGTTTAGTGGGAGGCGGGAGATCGGGGAACACCGGGGAGCTGTTTTTT. Translation: CASSLVGGGRSGNTGELFF.

This clonotype was counted a few times. The chain employs TRBV10-2 and TRBJ2-7; D is uncertain. Looked up from germline, CDR1 is WSHSY and CDR2 is SAAADI. This CDR3 contains 11 residues. Deletions cut 2 bases from V and 6 bases from J, with 5 bases between. DNA for the CDR3: TGCGCCAGCAGTGAGAAGGGCGAGCAGTACTTC. This codes for CASSEKGEQYF.

V and J are TRBV20-1 and TRBJ1-1, with 9 bases that match TRBD1. V was pared by 2 bases and J by 0 bases, with 7 bases of the junction left unmatched. The germline V gene encodes CDR1 DFQATT and CDR2 SNEGSKA (reference sequence). The CDR3 runs 16 residues. The CDR3 bases are TGCAGTGCTAGACCAACCGACAGGGGGATGAACACTGAAGCTTTCTTT. Residues: CSARPTDRGMNTEAFF.

The table lists this clonotype with many counts. The rearrangement uses TRBV2 and TRBJ2-5; the D is unclear. Trimming removed 7 bases from V and 5 bases from J, with 14 bases in between. Germline assignment: CDR1 SNHLY and CDR2 FYNNEI. The CDR3 runs 13 residues. CDR3 in amino acids: CASNSIGSETQYF. CDR3 DNA sequence: TGTGCCAGCAATTCGATAGGGTCGGAGACCCAGTACTTC.

The chain links TRBV6-1 to TRBJ2-2, with D possibly being TRBD2 (6 bases). V gave up 2 bases and J gave up 4 bases, with 14 bases separating them. The CDR3 length is 16 residues. CDR1 is MNHNS, CDR2 SASEGT, per germline. For the CDR3, the DNA is TGTGCCAGCAGTGAACACCCCGCGGGGAGCACCGGGGAGCTGTTTTTT. Its protein is CASSEHPAGSTGELFF.

This clonotype was detected many times. The J gene is TRBJ2-7, the V gene TRBV7-2, with 12 bases matching TRBD2. Germline V gene data show CDR1 as SGHTA and CDR2 as FQGNSA. V was clipped by 0 bases and J by 9 bases; unmatched bases: 12. CDR3 length equals 17 residues. CDR3: CASSLALATSGGGRQYF. The CDR3 DNA sequence: TGTGCCAGCAGCTTAGCGCTCGCGACTAGCGGGGGAGGGAGGCAGTACTTC.

This clonotype has a count of ten or more. The chain carries TRBV28 and TRBJ1-3; TRBD1 agrees at 12 bases. Looked up from germline, CDR1 is MDHEN and CDR2 is SYDVKM. The CDR3 contains 18 residues. J lost 3 bases, V lost 6 bases, and 12 bases had no gene match. The CDR3 loop reads CASRPDAGQGAFGNTIYF. The CDR3 bases are TGTGCCAGCAGGCCAGATGCGGGACAGGGGGCATTTGGAAACACCATATATTTT.

The chain has TRBV6-2 or TRBV6-3 and TRBJ2-5, with 13 bases aligning to TRBD2. Germline lookup yields CDR1 MNHEY and CDR2 SVGEGT. The V gene end was trimmed by 2 bases and the J gene end by 5 bases; junction bases not matched to a gene: 2. The CDR3 loop spans 15 amino acids. The CDR3 spells CASSYGLAGVETQYF. The CDR3, as DNA: TGTGCCAGCAGTTACGGACTAGCGGGAGTTGAGACCCAGTACTTC.

This clonotype showed up many times. This sequence joins TRBV6-5 and TRBJ1-2, with TRBD1 matching over 7 bases. The CDR3 covers 13 residues. The germline V gene encodes CDR1 MNHEY and CDR2 SVGAGI. V trimming: 9 bases; J trimming: 0 bases; junction bases outside the gene matches: 4. The CDR3 DNA follows: TGTGCCAGGTCGACAGGGACTAACTATGGCTACACCTTC. The encoded protein is CARSTGTNYGYTF.

This chain connects TRBV28 to TRBJ1-5, with TRBD1 matching 10 bases. The CDR3 covers 15 residues. From germline, CDR1 is MDHEN and CDR2 SYDVKM. Germline trimming cut 7 bases from V and 6 bases from J; bases unmatched to any gene: 9. The CDR3 DNA follows: TGTGCCAGCACTCCTGGGACAGGGGTCGGTCAGCCCCAGCATTTT. This translates into CASTPGTGVGQPQHF.

The table lists this clonotype with many counts. The chain combines TRBV7-2 with TRBJ2-2, with D hard to call. With 5 bases removed from V and 6 bases from J, the gap between germline ends came to 13 bases. CDR1 is SGHTA, CDR2 FQGNSA, per germline. The CDR3 extends over 14 amino acids. In nucleotides, the CDR3 is TGTGCCAGCAGCCTCGGCGAGGTCCCCGGGGAGCTGTTTTTT. Protein product: CASSLGEVPGELFF.

The table lists this clonotype with a count of one. The rearrangement joins TRBV2 to TRBJ1-2; D is uncertain. This CDR3 is 11 amino acids long. The germline CDR1 and CDR2 sequences are SNHLY and FYNNEI. The ends were cut back, 10 bases at V and 4 bases at J, with 10 bases in the middle. Here the CDR3 reads CATLEVYGYTF. The CDR3 DNA follows: TGTGCCACCTTGGAGGTCTATGGCTACACCTTC.

This clonotype appeared many times. This chain uses TRBV6-1 with TRBJ2-2; TRBD1 is a possible D gene (7 bases). Germline V gives CDR1 MNHNS, CDR2 SASEGT. This CDR3 is built from 16 residues. V dropped 7 bases and J dropped 3 bases, with 18 bases sitting between them. The CDR3 DNA is TGTGCCAGCACTCCCCCTGGCAGGGGGGACACCGGGGAGCTGTTTTTT. This gives the protein CASTPPGRGDTGELFF.

This clonotype was recorded at least ten times. This chain uses TRBV20-1 with TRBJ1-2, with TRBD1 matching 7 bases. Looked up from germline, CDR1 is DFQATT and CDR2 is SNEGSKA (reference sequence). The CDR3 runs to 11 residues. Unmatched junction bases numbered 6, after V lost 6 bases and J lost 8 bases. The CDR3 DNA follows: TGCAGTGCCGGGTACAGGGGCGGCTACACCTTC. It encodes CSAGYRGGYTF.

This clonotype was picked up many times. J is TRBJ2-5 and V is TRBV20-1, with TRBD2 as a possible D gene (6 bases). Per the germline V gene, CDR1 is DFQATT and CDR2 is SNEGSKA (reference sequence). This CDR3 is built from 17 residues. Trimming took off 3 bases at V and 1 base at J, with 21 bases between the two ends. The CDR3 spells CSARTLLGRGLQETQYF. CDR3 sequence (DNA): TGCAGTGCTAGGACCCTCTTGGGGCGGGGACTCCAAGAGACCCAGTACTTC.

This chain links TRBV6-5 with TRBJ2-7; maybe TRBD1 (6 bases). Looked up from germline, CDR1 is MNHEY and CDR2 is SVGAGI. The CDR3 spans 13 residues. Trimming took 5 bases from V and 6 from J, leaving 14 bases between them. In nucleotides, the CDR3 is TGTGCCAGCAGTCTCATCCCAGGGGTCGAGCAGTACTTC. Translating it yields CASSLIPGVEQYF.

This clonotype was picked up many times. The genes are TRBV6-1 and TRBJ2-7, with D perhaps matching TRBD1 or TRBD2 (5 bases each). V was trimmed by 1 base and J by 3 bases, leaving 13 bases between them. The CDR3 runs 15 residues. CDR1 and CDR2 (germline): MNHNS, SASEGT. The CDR3 coding sequence is TGTGCCAGCAGTGAAGAAGAAGGGACCGTCTACGAGCAGTACTTC. Its protein is CASSEEEGTVYEQYF.